These T cell receptor beta chains were read from a single sample in a study of blood T cell repertoires in COVID-19. Sequenced by immunoSEQ multiplex PCR; TCRdb stores in-frame clones only, minus some. The sample consists of roughly 200,000 clones, over 80% of them appearing once. Sequenced material: peripheral blood. The receptors here all came from a woman between 35 and 50 years old with COVID-19, enrolled during active disease. Both conserved end residues are part of each CDR3. Fields, in order: J gene, clone size, D gene, V gene, CDR3 DNA, CDR3 protein. The D gene is left open where the match is weak. The size of a clone is reported for some rows only, either as once, few or many, or as a class for expanded clones.

j_call: TRBJ2-1
clone_size: .
d_call: TRBD1
v_call: TRBV6-6
cdr3_nt: TGTGCCAGCAGCTCTGAGGGATGGACAGGGAGTTGGGTTATGGACAATGAGCAGTTCTTC
cdr3_aa: CASSSEGWTGSWVMDNEQFF

j_call: TRBJ2-4
clone_size: .
d_call: TRBD1
v_call: TRBV14
cdr3_nt: TGTGCCAGCAGCCAAGACGAAGAGAACAGGGGCAACTCCCCCCAGTACTTC
cdr3_aa: CASSQDEENRGNSPQYF

j_call: TRBJ2-3
clone_size: .
d_call: TRBD1
v_call: TRBV6-4
cdr3_nt: TGTGCCAGCAGTGACTCGGGACAGGGGGCAGATACGCAGTATTTT
cdr3_aa: CASSDSGQGADTQYF

j_call: TRBJ1-2
clone_size: .
d_call: .
v_call: TRBV6-5
cdr3_nt: TGTGCCAGCTGTCTGGGCCCCTTATATGGCTACACCTTC
cdr3_aa: CASCLGPLYGYTF

j_call: TRBJ2-1
clone_size: .
d_call: .
v_call: TRBV14
cdr3_nt: TGTGCCAGCAGCCAAGATGCTCCGGGACAATGGGGGCATGAGCAGTTCTTC
cdr3_aa: CASSQDAPGQWGHEQFF

j_call: TRBJ2-5
clone_size: once
d_call: TRBD1
v_call: TRBV5-1
cdr3_nt: TGCGCCAGCAGCTTCCGGGACAGGGAGGACATACGAGAGACCCAGTACTTC
cdr3_aa: CASSFRDREDIRETQYF

j_call: TRBJ2-2
clone_size: .
d_call: .
v_call: TRBV7-6
cdr3_nt: TGTGCCAGCAGCTCATACCGGGACTCCTCGAACACCGGGGAGCTGTTTTTT
cdr3_aa: CASSSYRDSSNTGELFF

j_call: TRBJ2-5
clone_size: .
d_call: .
v_call: TRBV28
cdr3_nt: TGTGCCAGCCGCGGGTACCAAGAGACCCAGTACTTC
cdr3_aa: CASRGYQETQYF

j_call: TRBJ2-1
clone_size: .
d_call: TRBD1
v_call: TRBV29-1
cdr3_nt: TGCAGCGTTAAGTTTAGGGGGCCCTACAATGAGCAGTTCTTC
cdr3_aa: CSVKFRGPYNEQFF

j_call: TRBJ2-1
clone_size: .
d_call: .
v_call: TRBV12-3/TRBV12-4
cdr3_nt: TGTGCCAGCAGTTCGACTAGCAATGAGCAGTTCTTC
cdr3_aa: CASSSTSNEQFF

j_call: TRBJ2-7
clone_size: .
d_call: TRBD1
v_call: TRBV6-5
cdr3_nt: TGTGCCAGCAGTTTGGGACAGTACGAGCAGTACTTC
cdr3_aa: CASSLGQYEQYF

j_call: TRBJ1-5
clone_size: .
d_call: TRBD1
v_call: TRBV7-2
cdr3_nt: TGTGCCAGCAGCCCGGACAGGGGAAGCAATCAGCCCCAGCATTTT
cdr3_aa: CASSPDRGSNQPQHF

j_call: TRBJ2-2
clone_size: .
d_call: TRBD1
v_call: TRBV29-1
cdr3_nt: TGCAGCGTTGACAGGGGGTACACCGGGGAGCTGTTTTTT
cdr3_aa: CSVDRGYTGELFF

j_call: TRBJ1-6
clone_size: .
d_call: TRBD1
v_call: TRBV2
cdr3_nt: TGTGCCAGCAGTGGGACAGGGTTTCGATCACCCCTCCACTTT
cdr3_aa: CASSGTGFRSPLHF

j_call: TRBJ2-7
clone_size: .
d_call: TRBD1
v_call: TRBV3-1/TRBV3-2
cdr3_nt: TGTGCCAGCAGCCCCCCCGGGACAGGGGGTTACGAGCAGTACTTC
cdr3_aa: CASSPPGTGGYEQYF

j_call: TRBJ1-1
clone_size: .
d_call: .
v_call: TRBV5-4
cdr3_nt: TGTGCCAGCAGCTTAGACAGCCACACTGAAGCTTTCTTT
cdr3_aa: CASSLDSHTEAFF

j_call: TRBJ1-6
clone_size: once
d_call: TRBD1
v_call: TRBV7-9
cdr3_nt: TGTGCCAGCAGAACACGGGACAGGAAAAATTCACCCCTCCACTTT
cdr3_aa: CASRTRDRKNSPLHF

j_call: TRBJ2-2
clone_size: .
d_call: .
v_call: TRBV27
cdr3_nt: TGTTGCAGCGCGAACACCGGGGAGCTGTTTTTT
cdr3_aa: CCSANTGELFF

j_call: TRBJ1-1
clone_size: .
d_call: .
v_call: TRBV12-3/TRBV12-4
cdr3_nt: TGTGCCAGCAGTCTAAAAACTGAAGCTTTCTTT
cdr3_aa: CASSLKTEAFF

j_call: TRBJ1-2
clone_size: few
d_call: TRBD1
v_call: TRBV7-9
cdr3_nt: TGTGCCAGCAGCTTAGCCCCAACAGGGGATGACTATGGCTACACCTTC
cdr3_aa: CASSLAPTGDDYGYTF

j_call: TRBJ2-7
clone_size: .
d_call: .
v_call: TRBV27
cdr3_nt: TGTGCCAGCAGTTTATCGCGGAGCGAGCAGTACTTC
cdr3_aa: CASSLSRSEQYF

j_call: TRBJ1-2
clone_size: .
d_call: TRBD1
v_call: TRBV11-2
cdr3_nt: TGTGCCAGCAGCTTTTTACAGGGGGCGGATGGCTACACCTTC
cdr3_aa: CASSFLQGADGYTF